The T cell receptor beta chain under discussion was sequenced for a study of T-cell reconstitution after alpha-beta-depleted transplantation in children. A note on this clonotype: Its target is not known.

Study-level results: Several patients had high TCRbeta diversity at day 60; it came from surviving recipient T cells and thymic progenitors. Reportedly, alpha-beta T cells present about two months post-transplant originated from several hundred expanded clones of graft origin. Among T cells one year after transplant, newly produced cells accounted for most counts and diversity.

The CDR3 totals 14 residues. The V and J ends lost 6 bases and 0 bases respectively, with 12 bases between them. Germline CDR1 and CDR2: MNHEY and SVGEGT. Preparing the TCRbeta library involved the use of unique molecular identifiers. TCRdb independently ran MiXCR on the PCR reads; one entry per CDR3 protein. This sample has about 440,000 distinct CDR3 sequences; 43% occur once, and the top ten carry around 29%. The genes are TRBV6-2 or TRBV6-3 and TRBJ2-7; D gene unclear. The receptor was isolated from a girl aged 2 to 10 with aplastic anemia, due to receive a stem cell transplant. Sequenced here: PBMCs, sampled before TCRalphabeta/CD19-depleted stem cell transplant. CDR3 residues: CASSTPRLSYEQYF. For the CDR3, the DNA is TGTGCCAGCAGCACCCCAAGGCTCTCCTACGAGCAGTACTTC.